The 29 T cell receptor beta chains listed next were all sequenced from one sample in a study of shared clonotypes between healthy human individuals. Generated by immunoSEQ multiplex PCR, the TCRdb table keeps only in-frame clones and is missing some. The data hold fewer than 400,000 clones, with under 80% observed a single time. Input material: memory CD4+ T cells sorted from blood. Subset specified: CD45RA-negative fraction. The source is a man between 25 and 39 years old in good health.

This chain connects TRBV10-3 to TRBJ1-4, with TRBD1 identical over 8 bases. Germline CDR1 ENHRY, CDR2 SYGVKD. CDR3 length: 14 residues. The V and J ends lost 2 bases and 8 bases, in that order; junction bases with no gene match: 4. The CDR3 protein is CAISEMAGGEKLFF. The CDR3 DNA is TGTGCCATCAGTGAGATGGCAGGGGGCGAAAAACTGTTTTTT.

The V call is TRBV5-8, the J call TRBJ1-5; D is uncertain. Germline CDR1 SGHTS, CDR2 YDEGEE. The CDR3 covers 12 residues. Trimming left V 2 bases short and J 6 bases short, with 6 bases between. CDR3 bases: TGTGCCAGCAGCTTATTGGGTCAGCCCCAGCATTTT. This sequence encodes CASSLLGQPQHF.

The chain employs TRBV18 and TRBJ1-4; no firm D call. This CDR3 comprises 13 residues. Per the germline V gene, CDR1 is KGHSH and CDR2 is LQKENI. The germline V and J ends were trimmed by 6 bases and 8 bases, with 13 bases remaining between them. As DNA, the CDR3 is TGTGCCAGCTCCGTAAACTCCGGGGAAAAACTGTTTTTT. Amino acids: CASSVNSGEKLFF.

The rearrangement links TRBV7-8 to TRBJ1-1, with D possibly TRBD1 on 5 matching bases. The CDR3 is 14 amino acids. Deletions cut 7 bases from V and 4 bases from J, with 16 bases between. The germline CDR1 and CDR2 sequences are SGHVS and FQNEAQ. The CDR3: CASNPSSGFTEAFF. CDR3 DNA: TGTGCCAGCAACCCCTCCTCAGGGTTCACTGAAGCTTTCTTT.

The chain joins TRBV7-9 to TRBJ2-5; D is undetermined. Germline V gene data show CDR1 as SEHNR and CDR2 as FQNEAQ (reference sequence). The V gene lost 5 bases and the J gene lost 5 bases, with 12 bases spanning the gap. This CDR3 region has 13 residues. CDR3 sequence reads: CASSLGPVETQYF. CDR3 nucleotides: TGTGCCAGCAGCCTAGGGCCGGTGGAGACCCAGTACTTC.

The rearrangement joins TRBV5-4 to TRBJ2-1; D gene unclear. Trimming took 4 bases from V and 5 from J, leaving 13 bases between them. In germline, CDR1 is SGHNT, CDR2 YYREEE (reference sequence). CDR3 length equals 14 residues. CDR3 coding DNA: TGTGCCAGCAGCCCGCGTACTCTAAACAATGAGCAGTTCTTC. Its protein is CASSPRTLNNEQFF. The full variable domain, its missing parts supplied by reference TRBV5-4 and TRBJ2-1, is ETGVTQSPTHLIKTRGQQVTLRCSSQSGHNTVSWYQQALGQGPQFIFQYYREEENGRGNFPPRFSGLQFPNYSSELNVNALELDDSALYLCASSPRTLNNEQFFGPGTRLTVL.

This sequence joins TRBV19 and TRBJ2-3; D might be TRBD1 or TRBD2, each matching 5 bases. Germline CDR1 reads LNHDA; CDR2 reads SQIVND (reference sequence). The CDR3 is 15 residues long. V was shortened by 7 bases and J by 6 bases, with 20 bases between the two germline ends. CDR3 sequence reads: CASTRGWFTGDTQYF. The DNA of the CDR3 is TGTGCCAGTACCCGGGGCTGGTTCACCGGGGATACGCAGTATTTT.

CDR3 DNA sequence: TGCGCCAGCAGCTTGGAAGGGACAGGGTTCTACGAGCAGTACTTC. This gives the protein CASSLEGTGFYEQYF. This chain uses TRBV5-1 with TRBJ2-7, with 9 bases that match TRBD1. The CDR3 has 15 residues. Germline loops: CDR1 SGHRS, CDR2 YFSETQ. J gave up 3 bases and V 0 bases, and 4 bases lay outside the gene matches.

The chain joins TRBV7-8 to TRBJ1-5; no definite D call. The V end lost 2 bases, the J end lost 9 bases, and 11 bases lay between the germline ends. The CDR3 has 13 amino acids. The germline gives CDR1 SGHVS, CDR2 FQNEAQ. Here the CDR3 reads CASSLQDPGPQHF. The CDR3 DNA follows: TGTGCCAGCAGCTTACAGGACCCAGGGCCCCAGCATTTT. The full variable domain, completed using reference TRBV7-8 and TRBJ1-5, is GAGVSQSPRYKVAKRGQDVALRCDPISGHVSLFWYQQALGQGPEFLTYFQNEAQLDKSGLPSDRFFAERPEGSVSTLKIQRTQQEDSAVYLCASSLQDPGPQHFGDGTRLSIL.

This clone was found a few times. This chain uses TRBV4-1 with TRBJ2-5; 8 bases line up with TRBD1. V shed 1 base, J shed 1 base, and the junction held 2 bases outside the gene matches. The CDR3 sequence is 15 residues long. In germline, CDR1 is MGHRA, CDR2 YSYEKL. The CDR3 DNA reads TGCGCCAGCAGCCAAGGGGACAGGCCCCAAGAGACCCAGTACTTC. Translating it yields CASSQGDRPQETQYF.

This chain connects TRBV5-1 to TRBJ2-4; 12 bases align to TRBD2. The germline V gene has CDR1 SGHRS and CDR2 YFSETQ. This CDR3 comprises 15 residues. Trimming cost V 0 bases and J 10 bases; bases outside gene matches: 5. This chain's CDR3 is CASSLGLAGVDIQYF. The DNA for the CDR3 is TGCGCCAGCAGCTTGGGACTAGCGGGAGTGGATATTCAGTACTTC.

This clone was detected only once. The chain couples TRBV27 to TRBJ2-2; D gene unclear. This CDR3 is 15 amino acids long. V was trimmed by 1 base and J by 2 bases, leaving 8 bases between them. Germline CDR1 reads MNHEY; CDR2 reads SMNVEV (reference sequence). The CDR3 protein is CASSLWSANTGELFF. CDR3 DNA: TGTGCCAGCAGTTTATGGTCGGCTAACACCGGGGAGCTGTTTTTT.

The chain employs TRBV6-6 and TRBJ1-5; D gene ambiguous. Germline lookup yields CDR1 MNHNY and CDR2 SVGAGI (reference sequence). Deletions cut 2 bases from V and 1 base from J, with 9 bases between. CDR3 length: 15 residues. The CDR3 is CASSYGPGSNQPQHF. The DNA of the CDR3 is TGTGCCAGCAGTTACGGACCCGGGAGCAATCAGCCCCAGCATTTT.

The chain combines TRBV19 with TRBJ1-4, with D maybe TRBD1 (6 bases). The germline V gene encodes CDR1 LNHDA and CDR2 SQIVND (reference sequence). Trimming stripped 7 bases from V and 2 bases from J, with 8 bases between. The CDR3 extends over 13 amino acids. CDR3 in amino acids: CASNQGTNEKLFF. The CDR3 DNA follows: TGTGCCAGTAATCAGGGGACTAATGAAAAACTGTTTTTT.

The chain uses TRBV7-8 and TRBJ2-4; a possible D gene is TRBD1 (6 bases). The CDR3 extends over 14 amino acids. The V gene lost 3 bases and the J gene lost 7 bases, with 13 bases spanning the gap. Germline CDR1 reads SGHVS; CDR2 reads FQNEAQ. CDR3 DNA: TGTGCCAGCAGCTTGGGCAGGGGTGGTAACATTCAGTACTTC. Its translation: CASSLGRGGNIQYF.

This chain joins TRBV16 and TRBJ1-4; 9 bases match TRBD1. Germline values: CDR1 KGHSY, CDR2 FQNENV. CDR3 length: 13 amino acids. Trimming cost V 3 bases and J 8 bases; bases outside gene matches: 1. The CDR3 here is CASSQGTGEKLFF. Written as DNA, the CDR3 is TGTGCCAGCAGCCAGGGGACAGGGGAAAAACTGTTTTTT. The entire variable domain, with the rest obtained from reference TRBV16 and TRBJ1-4, is as follows: GEEVAQTPKHLVRGEGQKAKLYCAPIKGHSYVFWYQQVLKNEFKFLISFQNENVFDETGMPKERFSAKCLPNSPCSLEIQATKLEDSAVYFCASSQGTGEKLFFGSGTQLSVL.

The CDR3 protein is CASSLRPYEQYF. CDR3 coding DNA: TGTGCCAGCAGCTTACGTCCCTACGAGCAGTACTTC. J is TRBJ2-7 and V is TRBV7-2, with D unclear. Per the germline V gene, CDR1 is SGHTA and CDR2 is FQGNSA. The ends were cut back, 2 bases at V and 2 bases at J, with 4 bases in the middle. The CDR3 consists of 12 residues.

This clone was counted a few times. The chain is built from TRBV6-1 and TRBJ2-3, with unresolved D. Trimming removed 6 bases from V and 2 bases from J, with 12 bases in between. The CDR3 is made up of 14 amino acids. CDR1 MNHNS and CDR2 SASEGT come from the germline V gene. CDR3: CASRPSLDTDTQYF. The CDR3 region has the DNA TGTGCCAGCAGACCTTCGCTCGACACAGATACGCAGTATTTT.

CDR3 region: CASSIRGTNGPFEQYF. CDR3 nucleotide sequence: TGTGCCAGTAGTATACGGGGGACTAATGGTCCTTTCGAGCAGTACTTC. This chain joins TRBV19 and TRBJ2-7; 7 nucleotides align to TRBD2. The CDR3 spans 16 residues. Germline-derived CDR1 and CDR2 are LNHDA and SQIVND (reference sequence). Trimming took 2 bases from V and 6 from J; bases not matched to a gene: 13.

The rearrangement links TRBV7-2 to TRBJ2-7; D is unresolved. The CDR3 totals 16 residues. Germline V gives CDR1 SGHTA, CDR2 FQGNSA. V lost 5 bases to trimming and J lost 1 base, with 18 bases between them. The CDR3 loop is CASSPQPTGVSYEQYF. For the CDR3, the DNA is TGTGCCAGCAGCCCCCAACCGACTGGTGTATCCTACGAGCAGTACTTC.

This clone came up many times. J is TRBJ1-1 and V is TRBV6-6; D might be TRBD1 (5 bases). The CDR3 consists of 13 residues. Germline lookup yields CDR1 MNHNY and CDR2 SVGAGI (reference sequence). V was trimmed by 1 base and J by 3 bases, leaving 6 bases between them. The CDR3 nucleotides read TGTGCCAGCAGTTACTTAGGGGACACTGAAGCTTTCTTT. It is translated as CASSYLGDTEAFF.

This chain connects TRBV5-1 to TRBJ2-7; unclear D gene. The ends were cut back, 0 bases at V and 5 bases at J, with 9 bases in the middle. The germline V gene has CDR1 SGHRS and CDR2 YFSETQ. This CDR3 is built from 13 residues. CDR3 coding DNA: TGCGCCAGCAGCTTGGGTATCTGGGACGAGCAGTACTTC. Protein: CASSLGIWDEQYF.

The genes are TRBV18 and TRBJ2-7; weak D call: TRBD2 (6 bases). The germline V gene has CDR1 KGHSH and CDR2 LQKENI. The CDR3 is made up of 14 amino acids. Trimming cost V 3 bases and J 0 bases, with 9 bases left between them. This CDR3 reads CASSPWRDSYEQYF. The CDR3 DNA is TGTGCCAGCTCACCCTGGCGGGACTCCTACGAGCAGTACTTC.

The chain employs TRBV5-1 and TRBJ1-1; tentative D call: TRBD1 (5 bases). CDR1 is SGHRS, CDR2 YFSETQ, per germline. V lost 4 bases to trimming and J lost 0 bases, with 22 bases between them. This CDR3 has 18 amino acids. The CDR3 sequence: CASSPGERHLSMNTEAFF. In nucleotides, the CDR3 is TGCGCCAGCAGCCCGGGGGAGCGGCACTTGAGCATGAACACTGAAGCTTTCTTT. Looking up the rest from reference TRBV5-1 and TRBJ1-1 gives the full variable domain: KAGVTQTPRYLIKTRGQQVTLSCSPISGHRSVSWYQQTPGQGLQFLFEYFSETQRNKGNFPGRFSGRQFSNSRSEMNVSTLELGDSALYLCASSPGERHLSMNTEAFFGQGTRLTVV.

This chain uses TRBV6-1 with TRBJ2-7; 8 bases map to TRBD1. This CDR3 has 14 amino acids. Per germline, CDR1 MNHNS and CDR2 SASEGT. J gave up 4 bases and V 0 bases, and 2 bases lay outside the gene matches. The CDR3 DNA follows: TGTGCCAGCAGTGAAGCGCACAGGGGGTACGAGCAGTACTTC. It translates to CASSEAHRGYEQYF.

The chain carries TRBV30 and TRBJ1-5, with D hard to call. Germline assignment: CDR1 GTSNPN and CDR2 SVGIG (reference sequence). Deletions cut 2 bases from V and 0 bases from J, with 11 bases between. The CDR3 length is 15 residues. The CDR3 here is CAWSSGGHSNQPQHF. The CDR3 DNA is TGTGCCTGGAGTTCGGGAGGGCATAGCAATCAGCCCCAGCATTTT.

The genes are TRBV4-3 and TRBJ1-1; the D gene is possibly TRBD1 (5 bases). Germline CDR1 is LGHNA and CDR2 is YSLEER. This CDR3 comprises 15 residues. V shed 0 bases and J shed 10 bases, with 18 bases lying between them. The CDR3 loop reads CASSQDRRSRVPAFF. The CDR3 DNA reads TGCGCCAGCAGCCAAGATAGGAGGTCCAGGGTTCCAGCTTTCTTT.

This clone is a singleton in its sample. The CDR3 here is CASGRIAGDSDTQYF. The CDR3 DNA sequence: TGTGCCAGCGGGAGAATAGCGGGAGATTCAGATACGCAGTATTTT. J is TRBJ2-3 and V is TRBV27, with 9 bases aligning to TRBD2. The germline V gene has CDR1 MNHEY and CDR2 SMNVEV (reference sequence). V was clipped by 8 bases and J by 4 bases; unmatched bases: 10. The CDR3 has 15 amino acids.

CDR3 sequence: CAISETGAPLYNEQFF. The CDR3 DNA follows: TGTGCCATCAGTGAGACAGGGGCCCCTCTATACAATGAGCAGTTCTTC. The chain carries TRBV10-3 and TRBJ2-1, with 7 bases lining up with TRBD1. V shed 2 bases, J shed 4 bases, and the junction held 8 bases outside the gene matches. CDR3 length equals 16 residues. Germline CDR1 reads ENHRY; CDR2 reads SYGVKD.